The sequence of this T cell receptor beta chain was determined in a study of T-cell reconstitution after alpha-beta-depleted transplantation in children. Unique molecular identifiers were built into the TCRbeta library. MiXCR, run by TCRdb on the PCR reads, gives a single entry per CDR3 protein. The sample shows about 200,000 distinct CDR3 sequences, more than 12% of them seen only once. The CDR3 spans 12 residues. V lost 10 bases, J lost 2 bases, and 12 bases lay in between. Germline-derived CDR1 and CDR2 are SGHRS and YFSETQ. The sequencing here drew on PBMCs from the stem cell graft donor, taken from the stem cell graft. This TCR was recovered from a human donor who donated a stem cell graft to a child with acute lymphoblastic leukemia. The chain couples TRBV5-1 to TRBJ2-5; D is possibly TRBD2 (6 bases). For the CDR3, the DNA is TGCGCCTCCACCGGGGGTCAAGAGACCCAGTACTTC. Translation gives CASTGGQETQYF.